This T cell receptor beta chain was identified during a study of identical twins. MiXCR was run by TCRdb on the 5' RACE reads, yielding one entry per CDR3 protein. The sample includes around 690,000 distinct CDR3 sequences, over 20% of them seen just once. Unmatched junction bases numbered 4, after V lost 4 bases and J lost 2 bases. This CDR3 is built from 14 residues. These data were likewise used in another study, on T cells expressing NK-cell markers.

This sequence originates from a woman aged 18-35 years in good health. This chain connects TRBV12-3 or TRBV12-4 to TRBJ2-7, with 8 positions matching TRBD2. The sample consisted of PBMCs. The CDR3 DNA reads TGTGCCAGCAGTTACCTAGCGGGTCCCTACGAGCAGTACTTC. As protein: CASSYLAGPYEQYF.